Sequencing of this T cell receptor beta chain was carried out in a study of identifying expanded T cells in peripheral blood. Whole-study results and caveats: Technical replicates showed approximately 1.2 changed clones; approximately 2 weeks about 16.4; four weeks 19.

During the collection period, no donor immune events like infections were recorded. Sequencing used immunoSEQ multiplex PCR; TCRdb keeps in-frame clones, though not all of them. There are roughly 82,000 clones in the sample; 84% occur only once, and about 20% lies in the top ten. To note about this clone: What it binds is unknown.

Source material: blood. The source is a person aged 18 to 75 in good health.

This CDR3 is CASSFLAGVSYNEQFF. As DNA, the CDR3 is TGTGCCAGCAGTTTTCTAGCGGGAGTCTCCTACAATGAGCAGTTCTTC. This chain joins TRBV28 and TRBJ2-1; TRBD2 matches 10 bases. CDR1 and CDR2 (germline): MDHEN, SYDVKM. Trimming removed 3 bases from V and 0 bases from J; junction bases left unmatched: 2. The CDR3 contains 16 residues.